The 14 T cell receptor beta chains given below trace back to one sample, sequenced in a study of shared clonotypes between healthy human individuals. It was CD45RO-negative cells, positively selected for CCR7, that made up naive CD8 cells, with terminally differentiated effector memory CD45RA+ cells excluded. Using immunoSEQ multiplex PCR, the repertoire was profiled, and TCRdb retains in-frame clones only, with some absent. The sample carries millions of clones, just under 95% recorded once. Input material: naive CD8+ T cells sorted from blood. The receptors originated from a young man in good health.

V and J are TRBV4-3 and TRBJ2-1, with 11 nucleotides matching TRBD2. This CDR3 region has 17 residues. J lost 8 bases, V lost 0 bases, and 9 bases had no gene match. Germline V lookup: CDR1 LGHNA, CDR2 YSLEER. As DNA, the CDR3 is TGCGCCAGCAGCCAAGACCTAGCGGGAGGACCAACGGATGAGCAGTTCTTC. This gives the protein CASSQDLAGGPTDEQFF.

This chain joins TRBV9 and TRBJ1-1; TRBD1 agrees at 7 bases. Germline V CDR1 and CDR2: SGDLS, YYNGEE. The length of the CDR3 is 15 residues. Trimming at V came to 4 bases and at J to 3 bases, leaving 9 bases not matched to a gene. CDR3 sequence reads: CASSKIDRVDTEAFF. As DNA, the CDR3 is TGTGCCAGCAGCAAGATCGACAGGGTGGACACTGAAGCTTTCTTT. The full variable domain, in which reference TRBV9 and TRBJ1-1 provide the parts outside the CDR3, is DSGVTQTPKHLITATGQRVTLRCSPRSGDLSVYWYQQSLDQGLQFLIQYYNGEERAKGNILERFSAQQFPDLHSELNLSSLELGDSALYFCASSKIDRVDTEAFFGQGTRLTVV.

CDR3 loop: CASSRLAGGNEQFF. CDR3 DNA: TGTGCCAGCAGTCGACTAGCGGGGGGCAATGAGCAGTTCTTC. The chain recombines TRBV6-5 with TRBJ2-1; 13 positions agree with TRBD2. This CDR3 is built from 14 residues. Germline lookup yields CDR1 MNHEY and CDR2 SVGAGI. V lost 5 bases and J lost 6; bases outside the gene matches: 1.

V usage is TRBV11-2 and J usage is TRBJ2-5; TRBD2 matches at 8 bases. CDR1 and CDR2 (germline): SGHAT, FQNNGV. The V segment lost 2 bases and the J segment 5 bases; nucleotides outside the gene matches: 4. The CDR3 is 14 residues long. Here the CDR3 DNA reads TGTGCCAGCAGCTTAATTTCGGGGGGGGAGACCCAGTACTTC. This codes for CASSLISGGETQYF.

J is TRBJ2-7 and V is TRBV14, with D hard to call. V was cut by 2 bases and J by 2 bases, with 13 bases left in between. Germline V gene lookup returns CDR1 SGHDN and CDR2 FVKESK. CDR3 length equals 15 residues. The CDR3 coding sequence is TGTGCCAGCAGCCAAACCCCGTTTGGGGCCTACGAGCAGTACTTC. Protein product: CASSQTPFGAYEQYF.

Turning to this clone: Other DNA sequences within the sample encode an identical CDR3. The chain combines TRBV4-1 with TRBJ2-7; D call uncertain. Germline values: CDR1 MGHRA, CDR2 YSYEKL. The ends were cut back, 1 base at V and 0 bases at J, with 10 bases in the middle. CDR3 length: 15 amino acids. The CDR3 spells CASSQVLADSYEQYF. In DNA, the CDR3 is TGCGCCAGCAGCCAAGTGTTGGCTGACTCCTACGAGCAGTACTTC.

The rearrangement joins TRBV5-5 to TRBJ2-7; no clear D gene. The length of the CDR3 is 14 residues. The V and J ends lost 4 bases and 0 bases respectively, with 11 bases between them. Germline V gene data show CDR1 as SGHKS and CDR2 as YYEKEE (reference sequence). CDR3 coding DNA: TGTGCCAGCAGCCCCGCACACAGCTCCTACGAGCAGTACTTC. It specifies CASSPAHSSYEQYF.

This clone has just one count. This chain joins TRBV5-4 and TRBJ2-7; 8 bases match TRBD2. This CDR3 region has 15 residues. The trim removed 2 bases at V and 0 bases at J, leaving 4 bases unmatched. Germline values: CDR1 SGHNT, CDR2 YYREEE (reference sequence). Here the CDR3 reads CASSFAGGRSYEQYF. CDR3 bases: TGTGCCAGCAGCTTTGCGGGGGGCCGCTCCTACGAGCAGTACTTC.

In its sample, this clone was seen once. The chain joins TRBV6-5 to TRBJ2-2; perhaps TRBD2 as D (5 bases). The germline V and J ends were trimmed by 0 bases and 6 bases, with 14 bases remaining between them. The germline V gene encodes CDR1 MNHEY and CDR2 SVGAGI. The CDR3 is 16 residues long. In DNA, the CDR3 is TGTGCCAGCAGTTACTCTAGGGTCGGGGTTGCCGGGGAGCTGTTTTTT. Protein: CASSYSRVGVAGELFF.

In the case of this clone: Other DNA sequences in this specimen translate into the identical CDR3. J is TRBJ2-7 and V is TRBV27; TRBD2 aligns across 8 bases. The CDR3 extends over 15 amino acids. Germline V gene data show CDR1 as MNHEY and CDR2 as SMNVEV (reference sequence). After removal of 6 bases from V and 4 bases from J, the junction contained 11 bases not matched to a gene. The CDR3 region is CASSPFAGGRYEQYF. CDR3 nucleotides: TGTGCCAGCAGCCCTTTTGCGGGGGGACGATACGAGCAGTACTTC.

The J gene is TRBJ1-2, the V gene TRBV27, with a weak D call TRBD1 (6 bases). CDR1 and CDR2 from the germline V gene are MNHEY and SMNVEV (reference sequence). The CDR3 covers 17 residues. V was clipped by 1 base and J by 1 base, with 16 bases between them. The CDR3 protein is CASSLLGQGTINYGYTF. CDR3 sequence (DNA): TGTGCCAGCAGTTTATTAGGCCAGGGGACAATTAACTATGGCTACACCTTC.

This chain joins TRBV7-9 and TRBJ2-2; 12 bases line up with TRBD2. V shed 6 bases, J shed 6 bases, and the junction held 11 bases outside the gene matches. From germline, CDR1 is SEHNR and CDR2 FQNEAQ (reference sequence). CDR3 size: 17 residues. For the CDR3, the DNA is TGTGCCAGCAGGGACTCTAGCGGGAGGGCCGGAGCCGGGGAGCTGTTTTTT. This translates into CASRDSSGRAGAGELFF.

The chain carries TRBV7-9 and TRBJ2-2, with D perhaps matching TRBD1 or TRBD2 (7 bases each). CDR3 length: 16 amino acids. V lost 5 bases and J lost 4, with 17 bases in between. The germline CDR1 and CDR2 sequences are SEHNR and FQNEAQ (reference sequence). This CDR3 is CASSGPGGALTGELFF. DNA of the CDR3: TGTGCCAGCAGCGGACCAGGGGGGGCGCTCACCGGGGAGCTGTTTTTT.

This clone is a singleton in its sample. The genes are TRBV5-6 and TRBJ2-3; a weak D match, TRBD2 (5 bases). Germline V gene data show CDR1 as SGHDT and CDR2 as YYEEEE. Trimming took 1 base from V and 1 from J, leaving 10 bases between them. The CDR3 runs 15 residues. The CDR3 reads CASSLTGSGTDTQYF. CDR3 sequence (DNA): TGTGCCAGCAGCTTGACGGGGTCGGGCACAGATACGCAGTATTTT. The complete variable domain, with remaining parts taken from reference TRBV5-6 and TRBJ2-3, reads DAGVTQSPTHLIKTRGQQVTLRCSPKSGHDTVSWYQQALGQGPQFIFQYYEEEERQRGNFPDRFSGHQFPNYSSELNVNALLLGDSALYLCASSLTGSGTDTQYFGPGTRLTVL.